This entry lists 17 T cell receptor beta chains sequenced from one sample in a study of T cell repertoires in aging, cancer and after chemotherapy. Peripheral blood genomic DNA, not sorted cells or RNA, was the template. Multiplex touch-down PCR with TRB-A/B primers amplified rearranged V-D-J TRB sequences. From the multiplex PCR reads, TCRdb called clonotypes with MiXCR, one entry per CDR3 protein. The table records under 3,500 distinct CDR3 sequences, roughly a third of them present only once. Input material: blood. The receptors come from a human donor in good health.

This chain uses TRBV6-2 or TRBV6-3 with TRBJ2-5; 8 positions match TRBD2. Germline assignment: CDR1 MNHEY and CDR2 SVGEGT. V dropped 6 bases and J dropped 5; count of bases not matched to a gene: 17. The CDR3 consists of 17 residues. CDR3 DNA: TGTGCCAGCAGCCCCTCAGCCCTAGCGGGCCCGGGGGAGACCCAGTACTTC. Its translation: CASSPSALAGPGETQYF.

V gene TRBV19 combines with J gene TRBJ1-5; perhaps TRBD1 as D (6 bases). CDR3 length: 14 residues. Trimming took off 7 bases at V and 6 bases at J, with 16 bases between the two ends. Looked up from germline, CDR1 is LNHDA and CDR2 is SQIVND (reference sequence). In nucleotides, the CDR3 is TGTGCCAGTATTCCCTCCAGGGGTGTTCAGCCCCAGCATTTT. Its translation is CASIPSRGVQPQHF.

The chain joins TRBV20-1 to TRBJ1-2, with D unclear. Trimming pared 2 bases from V and 5 bases from J, leaving 9 bases between. This CDR3 region has 12 residues. Germline-derived CDR1 and CDR2 are DFQATT and SNEGSKA (reference sequence). CDR3 sequence (DNA): TGCAGTGCTAGAAATAGGGAGTATGGCTACACCTTC. Protein product: CSARNREYGYTF.

This clonotype was detected a few times. Compared with germline, one end of the junction differs, possibly owing to a read error. The chain carries TRBV5-6 and TRBJ2-3; D not certain. The CDR3 contains 14 residues. The germline V gene encodes CDR1 SGHDT and CDR2 YYEEEE. The CDR3 DNA follows: TGCGCCAGCAGCTTTGCACAGACGGCAGATACGCAGTATTTT. Protein sequence: CASSFAQTADTQYF.

The chain combines TRBV12-3 or TRBV12-4 with TRBJ2-7; D unresolved. V was cut by 3 bases and J by 0 bases, with 6 bases left in between. The CDR3 sequence is 13 residues long. The CDR3 nucleotides read TGTGCCAGCAGTTTGGGCAGCTCCTACGAGCAGTACTTC. Its protein product is CASSLGSSYEQYF.

This sequence joins TRBV5-1 and TRBJ2-7; either TRBD1 or TRBD2 may fit D (5 bases each). V dropped 0 bases and J dropped 2 bases, with 12 bases sitting between them. The CDR3 extends over 15 amino acids. Germline V gives CDR1 SGHRS, CDR2 YFSETQ. CDR3: CASSLEPGTAYEQYF. The CDR3 DNA sequence: TGCGCCAGCAGCTTGGAGCCGGGGACGGCCTACGAGCAGTACTTC.

This chain links TRBV28 with TRBJ2-3; D is uncertain. Germline CDR1 MDHEN, CDR2 SYDVKM. Trimming removed 5 bases at V and 6 bases at J, with 12 bases between. The CDR3 totals 13 residues. The DNA for the CDR3 is TGTGCCAGCAGTGGTGGCCGGCCGGATACGCAGTATTTT. It codes for CASSGGRPDTQYF.

The chain uses TRBV7-2 and TRBJ2-6; D uncertain. The CDR3 has 16 amino acids. Germline values: CDR1 SGHTA, CDR2 FQGNSA. V was clipped by 1 base and J by 0 bases, with 7 bases between them. The CDR3 loop reads CASSLGGSSGANVLTF. The CDR3 bases are TGTGCCAGCAGCTTAGGAGGCAGCTCTGGGGCCAACGTCCTGACTTTC.

This clonotype has a handful of counts. This sequence joins TRBV28 and TRBJ2-7; D remains unclear. The CDR3 sequence is 11 residues long. Trimming took off 3 bases at V and 5 bases at J, with 5 bases between the two ends. CDR1 MDHEN and CDR2 SYDVKM come from the germline V gene. CDR3 sequence: CASSFPDEQYF. The DNA of the CDR3 is TGTGCCAGCAGTTTCCCGGACGAGCAGTACTTC.

This clonotype was counted a few times. The chain has TRBV12-3 or TRBV12-4 and TRBJ1-2; TRBD1 might be the D (6 bases). The CDR3 loop spans 14 amino acids. Trimming stripped 0 bases from V and 8 bases from J, with 13 bases between. The CDR3 region has the DNA TGTGCCAGCAGTTTAGCGGACAGTCTCCGGGGCTACACCTTC. It yields the protein CASSLADSLRGYTF.

CDR3 in amino acids: CASSQVGGRGGGNQPQHF. The CDR3 coding sequence is TGCGCCAGCAGCCAAGTGGGCGGCCGAGGGGGCGGGAATCAGCCCCAGCATTTT. The chain recombines TRBV4-1 with TRBJ1-5, with 7 bases matching TRBD1. CDR1 MGHRA and CDR2 YSYEKL come from the germline V gene. The CDR3 consists of 18 residues. The junction had 13 bases not matched to a gene; V was cut back by 1 base and J by 4 bases.

This clonotype was counted only a few times. The chain carries TRBV27 and TRBJ1-2, with D unclear. Per the germline V gene, CDR1 is MNHEY and CDR2 is SMNVEV (reference sequence). With 0 bases removed from V and 4 bases from J, the gap between germline ends came to 12 bases. The CDR3 sequence is 15 residues long. For the CDR3, the DNA is TGTGCCAGCAGTTTATCCCCTGGACCGATCTATGGCTACACCTTC. This sequence encodes CASSLSPGPIYGYTF.

This chain's CDR3 is CASSPLTGRHGYTF. The CDR3 coding sequence is TGTGCCAGCTCACCACTCACAGGGAGGCATGGCTACACCTTC. V usage is TRBV18 and J usage is TRBJ1-2; tentatively, D is TRBD1 (6 bases). V shed 1 base and J shed 6 bases, with 12 bases lying between them. CDR1 is KGHSH, CDR2 LQKENI, per germline. The CDR3 totals 14 residues.

This clonotype qualifies as large. This chain uses TRBV29-1 with TRBJ1-2; 8 bases line up with TRBD1. The CDR3 has 13 amino acids. The ends lost 6 bases at V and 4 bases at J; junction bases unmatched: 7. Germline V lookup: CDR1 SQVTM, CDR2 ANQGSEA. Here the CDR3 reads CSVTGTGRYGYTF. For the CDR3, the DNA is TGCAGCGTCACCGGGACAGGACGCTATGGCTACACCTTC.

The rearrangement joins TRBV6-5 to TRBJ1-4, with D possibly TRBD1 on 6 matching bases. Trimming removed 5 bases from V and 8 bases from J, with 12 bases in between. The CDR3 is made up of 13 amino acids. Looked up from germline, CDR1 is MNHEY and CDR2 is SVGAGI. The CDR3: CASSGGGTEKLFF. The CDR3 bases are TGTGCCAGCAGTGGTGGGGGCACAGAAAAACTGTTTTTT.

This clonotype is judged medium-sized. This chain connects TRBV19 to TRBJ1-5, with D uncertain. Germline-derived CDR1 and CDR2 are LNHDA and SQIVND (reference sequence). The CDR3 has 14 residues. The V end was cut by 6 bases, the J end by 1 base, with 10 bases between. DNA for the CDR3: TGTGCCAGTAGACCCGACGCCAGCAATCAGCCCCAGCATTTT. Residues: CASRPDASNQPQHF.

V gene TRBV5-1 combines with J gene TRBJ2-3; TRBD2 matches 9 bases. This CDR3 spans 18 amino acids. With V trimmed by 0 bases and J by 3 bases, 11 bases remained unmatched. The germline V gene encodes CDR1 SGHRS and CDR2 YFSETQ. The DNA for the CDR3 is TGCGCCAGCAGCTTGGCCCGGTCTAGCGGGGTTTATACAGATACGCAGTATTTT. This encodes CASSLARSSGVYTDTQYF.